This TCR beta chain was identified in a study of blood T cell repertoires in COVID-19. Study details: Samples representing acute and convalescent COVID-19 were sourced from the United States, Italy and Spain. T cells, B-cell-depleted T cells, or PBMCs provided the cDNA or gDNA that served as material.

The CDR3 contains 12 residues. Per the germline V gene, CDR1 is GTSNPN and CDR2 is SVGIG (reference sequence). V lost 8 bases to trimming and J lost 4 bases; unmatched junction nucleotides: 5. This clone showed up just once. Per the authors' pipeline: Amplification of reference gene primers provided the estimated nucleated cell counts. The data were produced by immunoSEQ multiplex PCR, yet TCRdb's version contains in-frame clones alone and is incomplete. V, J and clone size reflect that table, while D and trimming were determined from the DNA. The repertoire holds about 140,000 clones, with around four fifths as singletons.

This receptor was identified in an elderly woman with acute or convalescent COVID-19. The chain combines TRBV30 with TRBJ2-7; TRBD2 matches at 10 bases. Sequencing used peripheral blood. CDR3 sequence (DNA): TGTGCCGCCGGGACTAGCGTTTACGAGCAGTACTTC. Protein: CAAGTSVYEQYF. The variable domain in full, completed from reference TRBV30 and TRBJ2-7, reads SQTIHQWPATLVQPVGSPLSLECTVEGTSNPNLYWYRQAAGRGLQLLFYSVGIGQISSEVPQNLSASRPQDRQFILSSKKLLLSDSGFYLCAAGTSVYEQYFGPGTRLTVT.